Listed below are T cell receptor beta chains from one sample, sequenced in a study of blood T cell repertoires in COVID-19. The method was immunoSEQ multiplex PCR; TCRdb's version includes in-frame clones alone and lacks a portion of them. Of about 130,000 clones listed, around 83% are singletons. Sequencing used peripheral blood. These receptors came from a woman aged 45-59 years with acute or convalescent COVID-19. CDR3s include the opening cysteine and the closing phenylalanine or tryptophan. D genes are given only for firm matches. The size of a clone is reported for some rows only, either as once, few or many, or as a class for expanded clones.

size: -
V: TRBV7-2
J: TRBJ2-3
D: -
CDR3: CASSLSRAPTDTQYF
DNA: TGTGCCAGCAGCTTGAGCAGGGCACCAACAGATACGCAGTATTTT

size: -
V: TRBV10-3
J: TRBJ1-2
D: -
CDR3: CATRGRVDYGYTF
DNA: TGTGCCACAAGGGGCAGGGTAGATTATGGCTACACCTTC

size: -
V: TRBV7-9
J: TRBJ1-2
D: TRBD1
CDR3: CASSELDRANYGYTF
DNA: TGTGCCAGCAGCGAACTCGACAGGGCTAACTATGGCTACACCTTC

size: -
V: TRBV7-3
J: TRBJ2-1
D: -
CDR3: CASSLKPLSSRNSYNEQFF
DNA: TGTGCCAGCAGCTTAAAGCCATTGTCGTCAAGAAACTCCTACAATGAGCAGTTCTTC

size: -
V: TRBV7-9
J: TRBJ2-3
D: -
CDR3: CASSFQGSTDTQYF
DNA: TGTGCCAGCAGCTTTCAGGGTAGCACAGATACGCAGTATTTT

size: -
V: TRBV6-5
J: TRBJ1-4
D: -
CDR3: CASISRTLEKLFF
DNA: TGTGCCAGCATATCGCGGACACTCGAAAAACTGTTTTTT

size: -
V: TRBV6-5
J: TRBJ2-7
D: TRBD1
CDR3: CASSYGTGYYEQYF
DNA: TGTGCCAGCAGTTACGGGACAGGGTACTACGAGCAGTACTTC

size: -
V: TRBV24-1
J: TRBJ2-2
D: -
CDR3: CATAHSSITGELFF
DNA: TGTGCCACCGCTCACAGTTCGATCACCGGGGAGCTGTTTTTT

size: -
V: TRBV11-2
J: TRBJ1-1
D: -
CDR3: CASSLVRGEAFF
DNA: TGTGCCAGCAGCTTAGTTAGAGGTGAAGCTTTCTTT

size: many
V: TRBV2
J: TRBJ1-5
D: TRBD1
CDR3: CASSPGQVGNQPQHF
DNA: TGTGCCAGCAGTCCGGGACAGGTCGGCAATCAGCCCCAGCATTTT

size: -
V: TRBV18
J: TRBJ1-1
D: -
CDR3: CASSPTATNTEAFF
DNA: TGTGCCAGCTCACCGACAGCGACGAACACTGAAGCTTTCTTT

size: -
V: TRBV30
J: TRBJ1-5
D: -
CDR3: CAWSARAGGQPQHF
DNA: TGTGCCTGGAGTGCGAGGGCAGGAGGTCAGCCCCAGCATTTT

size: once
V: TRBV10-3
J: TRBJ2-6
D: -
CDR3: CATRNSPDSGANVLTF
DNA: TGTGCCACTCGTAATAGCCCGGACTCTGGGGCCAACGTCCTGACTTTC

size: -
V: TRBV29-1
J: TRBJ2-1
D: TRBD2
CDR3: CSVEPLASGGAYEQFF
DNA: TGCAGCGTTGAACCCTTGGCTAGCGGGGGGGCCTATGAGCAGTTCTTC

size: -
V: TRBV11-2
J: TRBJ1-2
D: TRBD1
CDR3: CASSLGQLYGYTF
DNA: TGTGCCAGCAGCTTGGGACAGCTCTATGGCTACACCTTC

size: -
V: TRBV5-6
J: TRBJ1-5
D: TRBD1
CDR3: CASSFLDRSDQPQHF
DNA: TGTGCCAGCAGCTTTCTGGACAGGAGCGATCAGCCCCAGCATTTT

size: many
V: TRBV30
J: TRBJ2-7
D: -
CDR3: CAWRSVSVYEQYF
DNA: TGTGCCTGGCGCTCGGTTAGTGTCTACGAGCAGTACTTC

size: -
V: TRBV5-4
J: TRBJ2-5
D: TRBD2
CDR3: CASSWTSGDQETQYF
DNA: TGTGCCAGCAGCTGGACTAGCGGGGATCAAGAGACCCAGTACTTC

size: once
V: TRBV3-1/TRBV3-2
J: TRBJ2-1
D: TRBD1
CDR3: CASSPGGLNNEQFF
DNA: TGTGCCAGCAGCCCAGGGGGTTTAAACAATGAGCAGTTCTTC

size: once
V: TRBV27
J: TRBJ1-5
D: -
CDR3: CASRPTEPFSNQPQHF
DNA: TGTGCCAGCAGGCCTACAGAACCTTTTAGCAATCAGCCCCAGCATTTT

size: -
V: TRBV2
J: TRBJ1-2
D: TRBD1
CDR3: CASRGLTGKAGYTF
DNA: TGTGCCAGCAGGGGCCTGACAGGGAAAGCGGGCTACACCTTC

size: -
V: TRBV25-1
J: TRBJ1-1
D: -
CDR3: CASSVVGGSTEAFF
DNA: TGTGCCAGCAGTGTAGTAGGAGGCAGCACTGAAGCTTTCTTT

size: -
V: TRBV5-5
J: TRBJ1-1
D: -
CDR3: CASSYSRGNTEAFF
DNA: TGTGCCAGCAGTTATTCCAGGGGGAACACTGAAGCTTTCTTT

size: -
V: TRBV11-2
J: TRBJ1-1
D: -
CDR3: CASSRTRNTEAFF
DNA: TGTGCCAGCAGCCGAACACGGAACACTGAAGCTTTCTTT

size: -
V: TRBV28
J: TRBJ1-2
D: -
CDR3: CASSLPARGVGYTF
DNA: TGTGCCAGCAGTTTACCTGCCCGGGGGGTTGGCTACACCTTC

size: -
V: TRBV28
J: TRBJ1-1
D: TRBD1
CDR3: CASSPQDRMNTEAFF
DNA: TGTGCCAGCAGTCCCCAGGACAGGATGAACACTGAAGCTTTCTTT

size: hyperexpanded
V: TRBV15
J: TRBJ2-7
D: TRBD1
CDR3: CATRTPQGQGNYEQYF
DNA: TGTGCCACCAGAACTCCCCAGGGACAGGGGAACTACGAGCAGTACTTC

size: -
V: TRBV7-8
J: TRBJ1-5
D: TRBD1
CDR3: CASSLVQGAFQPQHF
DNA: TGTGCCAGCAGCTTAGTACAGGGGGCGTTTCAGCCCCAGCATTTT

size: -
V: TRBV6-5
J: TRBJ1-2
D: TRBD1
CDR3: CASSTGAAGYGYTF
DNA: TGTGCCAGCAGCACAGGGGCGGCTGGCTATGGCTACACCTTC

size: -
V: TRBV2
J: TRBJ1-1
D: TRBD1
CDR3: CASSDFRDRGRLSTEAFF
DNA: TGTGCCAGCAGTGATTTCCGGGACAGGGGGCGATTAAGCACTGAAGCTTTCTTT

size: -
V: TRBV7-8
J: TRBJ1-5
D: -
CDR3: CASSAGTKNSNQPQHF
DNA: TGTGCCAGCAGCGCTGGGACAAAAAATAGCAATCAGCCCCAGCATTTT

size: -
V: TRBV28
J: TRBJ1-2
D: TRBD1
CDR3: CASRTGQNYGYTF
DNA: TGTGCCAGCAGAACGGGACAGAACTATGGCTACACCTTC

size: -
V: TRBV5-1
J: TRBJ1-1
D: TRBD1
CDR3: CASSWGDSTEAFF
DNA: TGCGCCAGCAGCTGGGGGGACAGCACTGAAGCTTTCTTT

size: -
V: TRBV7-8
J: TRBJ1-2
D: -
CDR3: CASSLGQGNGYTF
DNA: TGTGCCAGCAGCTTAGGTCAGGGTAATGGCTACACCTTC

size: -
V: TRBV6-6
J: TRBJ1-6
D: -
CDR3: CASTHGTGQYNSPLHF
DNA: TGTGCCAGCACTCACGGAACCGGACAATATAATTCACCCCTCCACTTT

size: -
V: TRBV27
J: TRBJ2-5
D: TRBD2
CDR3: CASSLSAGGLVETQYF
DNA: TGTGCCAGCAGTTTATCGGCGGGAGGGCTTGTGGAGACCCAGTACTTC

size: -
V: TRBV15
J: TRBJ1-2
D: -
CDR3: CATFLRGYTF
DNA: TGTGCCACCTTTTTGCGAGGCTACACCTTC

size: -
V: TRBV27
J: TRBJ1-1
D: TRBD1
CDR3: CASSLNYGGTGKAFF
DNA: TGTGCCAGCAGTTTAAATTATGGCGGGACAGGGAAAGCTTTCTTT

size: -
V: TRBV27
J: TRBJ2-1
D: TRBD1
CDR3: CASSSLNRGAEQFF
DNA: TGTGCCAGCAGTTCGCTCAACAGGGGGGCTGAGCAGTTCTTC

size: -
V: TRBV3-1/TRBV3-2
J: TRBJ2-4
D: TRBD2
CDR3: CASSRGLAGAEGIQYF
DNA: TGTGCCAGCAGCCGGGGACTAGCGGGGGCCGAGGGCATTCAGTACTTC

size: -
V: TRBV28
J: TRBJ2-5
D: -
CDR3: CASSFRAGKETQYF
DNA: TGTGCCAGCAGTTTTCGGGCGGGGAAAGAGACCCAGTACTTC

size: -
V: TRBV24-1
J: TRBJ1-1
D: TRBD1
CDR3: CATSDGGQGGTEAFF
DNA: TGTGCCACCAGTGATGGCGGACAGGGCGGGACTGAAGCTTTCTTT